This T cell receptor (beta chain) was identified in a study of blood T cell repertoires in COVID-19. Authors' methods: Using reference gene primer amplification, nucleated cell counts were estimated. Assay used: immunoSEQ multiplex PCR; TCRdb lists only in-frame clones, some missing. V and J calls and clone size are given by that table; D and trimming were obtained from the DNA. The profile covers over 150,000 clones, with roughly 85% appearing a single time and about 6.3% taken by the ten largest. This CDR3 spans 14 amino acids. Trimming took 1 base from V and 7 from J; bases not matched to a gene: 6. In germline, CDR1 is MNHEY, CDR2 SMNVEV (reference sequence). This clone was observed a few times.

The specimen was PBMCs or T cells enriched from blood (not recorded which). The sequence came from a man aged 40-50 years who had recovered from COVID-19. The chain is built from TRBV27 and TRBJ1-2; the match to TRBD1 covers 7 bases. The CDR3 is CASSLFSGGSGYTF. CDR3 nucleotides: TGTGCCAGCAGTTTATTCTCAGGGGGAAGTGGCTACACCTTC.